This is a list of T cell receptor beta chains from one sample in a study of radiotherapy plus CTLA-4 blockade in lung cancer. Assay used: immunoSEQ multiplex PCR; TCRdb lists only in-frame clones, some missing. This table holds roughly 92,000 clones, about 90% found once. The specimen comprised peripheral blood, sampled from a patient treated with radiotherapy plus ipilimumab. All receptors come from a human donor with non-small cell lung cancer who had a partial response to radiotherapy plus ipilimumab. The CDR3 runs from the conserved cysteine through the conserved F or W. Fields, in order: J gene, CDR3 length, D gene, V gene, clone size, CDR3 DNA, CDR3 protein. D genes are given only for firm matches. Only part of the rows carry a size: once, few, many, or a class if the clone is expanded.

TRBJ2-5,14,.,TRBV5-8,.,TGTGCCAGCAGCTTGTGGGGGGAAAAAGAGACCCAGTACTTC,CASSLWGEKETQYF
TRBJ2-3,17,TRBD2,TRBV4-1,once,TGCGCCAGCAGCCAAGATCCTAGCGGGACGATCACAGATACGCAGTATTTT,CASSQDPSGTITDTQYF
TRBJ2-2,12,.,TRBV14,.,TGTGCCAGCACACAGGCGCACGGGGAGCTGTTTTTT,CASTQAHGELFF
TRBJ2-2,15,.,TRBV27,.,TGTGCCAGCCTGAGGCTAGACGGGAACACCGGGGAGCTGTTTTTT,CASLRLDGNTGELFF
TRBJ1-3,15,TRBD1,TRBV7-8,.,TGTGCCAGCAGCGCAACACGGGACAGCGGAAACACCATATATTTT,CASSATRDSGNTIYF
TRBJ2-2,16,.,TRBV9,.,TGTGCCAGCAGCGTAGTGGCAGGGGCGAACACCGGGGAGCTGTTTTTT,CASSVVAGANTGELFF
TRBJ2-3,14,TRBD1,TRBV5-4,.,TGTGCCAGCAGCTCTGGACAGGGGCGAGATACGCAGTATTTT,CASSSGQGRDTQYF
TRBJ1-6,15,TRBD1,TRBV15,.,TGTGCCACCAGCAGAGATTCCAGGGGGAGTTCACCCCTCCACTTT,CATSRDSRGSSPLHF
TRBJ1-5,14,TRBD1,TRBV6-5,.,TGTGCCAGCAGTTATTGGCAGGGGGATCAGCCCCAGCATTTT,CASSYWQGDQPQHF
TRBJ2-5,15,.,TRBV2,.,TGTGCCAGCAGACTTCTGGGGCTAGATAAAGAGACCCAGTACTTC,CASRLLGLDKETQYF
TRBJ2-7,12,.,TRBV18,.,TGTGCCAGCTCACCTAGCCGCTACGAGCAGTACTTC,CASSPSRYEQYF
TRBJ1-2,12,.,TRBV28,.,TGTGCCAGCAGTAATCCTATGTATGGCTACACCTTC,CASSNPMYGYTF
TRBJ2-2,17,TRBD2,TRBV18,.,TGTGCCAGCTCACCCTTCAGACTAGCAGCGAACACCGGGGAGCTGTTTTTT,CASSPFRLAANTGELFF
TRBJ2-1,16,.,TRBV15,.,TGTGCCACCAGCAGAGAGGGGGGAGGCCGGTTTAATGAGCAGTTCTTC,CATSREGGGRFNEQFF
TRBJ1-4,14,.,TRBV19,.,TGTGCCAGTAGTTTGACAGGTTGGGAGTGGAAACTGTTTTTT,CASSLTGWEWKLFF
TRBJ1-3,15,.,TRBV4-1,.,TGCGCCAGCAGCCAAGTAACAGGGACGGGAAACACCATATATTTT,CASSQVTGTGNTIYF
TRBJ1-4,14,.,TRBV6-5,.,TGTGCCAGCAGCCTAGGCAGGGTCGGTGAAAAACTGTTTTTT,CASSLGRVGEKLFF
TRBJ2-2,17,TRBD2,TRBV28,.,TGTGCCAGCAGCCCCCCAGCGGGACGGGTTGTTACCGGGGAGCTGTTTTTT,CASSPPAGRVVTGELFF
TRBJ1-5,13,.,TRBV7-2,.,TGTGCCAGCAGCCCAACGGGGGAGCAGTCCCAGCATTTT,CASSPTGEQSQHF
TRBJ1-6,15,TRBD1,TRBV10-3,.,TGTGCCATCAGAGCCGGGACAGCCGATAATTCACCCCTCCACTTT,CAIRAGTADNSPLHF
TRBJ1-1,15,.,TRBV16,once,TGTGCCAGCAGCCCCAGGTCGGACAGGAACACTGAAGCTTTCTTT,CASSPRSDRNTEAFF
TRBJ1-1,17,.,TRBV27,.,TGTGCCAGCAGCCAGAACCGCCGACAGGCCATGAACACTGAAGCTTTCTTT,CASSQNRRQAMNTEAFF
TRBJ2-2,16,.,TRBV5-1,.,TGCGCCAGCAGCTGGGGAGTAGCGGAGGCCCCCGGGGAGCTGTTTTTT,CASSWGVAEAPGELFF
TRBJ2-5,15,TRBD2,TRBV5-4,.,TGTGCCAGCAGCTACGGACTAGCGGGAGTAGAGACCCAGTACTTC,CASSYGLAGVETQYF
TRBJ2-7,16,.,TRBV28,.,TGTGCCAGCAGACCTCCGGGACTCCTCCCCCTCTACGAGCAGTACTTC,CASRPPGLLPLYEQYF
TRBJ1-2,14,.,TRBV6-1,.,TGTGCCAGCGTCAGGGAAGGGCAACTATTCGACTGCACCTTC,CASVREGQLFDCTF
TRBJ2-1,17,TRBD2,TRBV7-2,.,TGTGCCAGCAGCAATAGACTAGCGGGAGGGTTTAGGGATGAGCAGTTCTTC,CASSNRLAGGFRDEQFF
TRBJ1-1,16,TRBD1,TRBV4-1,.,TGCGCCAGCAGCCAAGCGGGGGGACAGGGAAGCACTGAAGCTTTCTTT,CASSQAGGQGSTEAFF
TRBJ2-7,17,TRBD1,TRBV5-6,once,TGTGCCAGCAGCTTGAGGCCCGGGACAGGGATTCCCTACGAGCAGTACTTC,CASSLRPGTGIPYEQYF
TRBJ2-6,18,.,TRBV5-1,.,TGCGCCAGCAGCTCTAGGGGGCCCGGGGGTTCTGGGGCCAACGTCCTGACTTTC,CASSSRGPGGSGANVLTF
TRBJ1-5,16,.,TRBV27,.,TGTGCCAGCAGTCCAACGACCCTGGGAGTCGACCAGCCCCAGCATTTT,CASSPTTLGVDQPQHF
TRBJ2-7,14,TRBD1,TRBV6-1,.,TGTGCCAGCAGAGGGACAGGCCGAGGCTACGAGCAGTACTTC,CASRGTGRGYEQYF
TRBJ2-7,14,.,TRBV10-1,few,TGCGCCAGCAGTGTACAGGGCGCTGTGGACGAGCAGTACTTC,CASSVQGAVDEQYF
TRBJ1-3,14,TRBD1,TRBV28,.,TGTGCCAGCAATTCAGGGACAGGAGGAAACACCATATATTTT,CASNSGTGGNTIYF
TRBJ2-3,16,.,TRBV4-1,.,TGCGCCAGCAGCCAAGTTTTAGGCAGGGGCACAGATACGCAGTATTTT,CASSQVLGRGTDTQYF
TRBJ1-6,14,TRBD1,TRBV19,.,TGTGCCAGTAGTGCCGGGACAGTGAATTCACCCCTCCACTTT,CASSAGTVNSPLHF
TRBJ2-7,15,.,TRBV16,.,TGTGCCAGCAGCCTCTCCGGCGAGGTTTTCTACGAGCAGTACTTC,CASSLSGEVFYEQYF
TRBJ1-5,13,.,TRBV2,.,TGTGCCAGCAGTGAAGCGGTGGTCGCGACCCAGCATTTT,CASSEAVVATQHF
TRBJ2-3,15,TRBD2,TRBV7-2,.,TGTGCCAGCAGCTTAGTAGCGGGAGCGACAGATACGCAGTATTTT,CASSLVAGATDTQYF
TRBJ1-1,14,.,TRBV6-6,few,TGTGCCAGCACCCTTACCCGGGAGAACACTGAAGCTTTCTTT,CASTLTRENTEAFF
TRBJ1-1,16,TRBD1,TRBV5-5,.,TGTGCCAGCAGCTGGACAGGGGGCGGCGGAGACACTGAAGCTTTCTTT,CASSWTGGGGDTEAFF
TRBJ2-6,14,.,TRBV5-6,.,TGTGCCAGCAGCTTTCGGTCTGGGGCCAACGTCCTGACTTTC,CASSFRSGANVLTF
TRBJ1-4,15,.,TRBV6-5,.,TGTGCCAGCACCCCCCGGGGGTTAGCTAATGAAAAACTGTTTTTT,CASTPRGLANEKLFF
TRBJ2-1,13,.,TRBV11-2,.,TGTGCCAGCAGCTTAGAGGCTAGTAATGAGCAGTTCTTC,CASSLEASNEQFF
TRBJ1-2,14,.,TRBV7-2,.,TGTGCCAGCAGCTTTTCCCAGGGGAACTATGGCTACACCTTC,CASSFSQGNYGYTF
TRBJ2-3,17,.,TRBV18,.,TGTGCCAGCTCACCACCGGGGTGGACTACTAGCACAGATACGCAGTATTTT,CASSPPGWTTSTDTQYF
TRBJ2-7,15,TRBD1,TRBV25-1,.,TGTGCCAGCAGTGAATCCGGGACAGGGGGCGTTGGGCAGTACTTC,CASSESGTGGVGQYF
TRBJ1-2,13,.,TRBV4-2,.,TGTGCCAGCAGCCAAGATAAGGGACATGTGTACACCTTC,CASSQDKGHVYTF
TRBJ2-2,15,TRBD1,TRBV10-3,.,TGTGCCATCTTACCTGGGACAGGGGGCCCCGGGGAGCTGTTTTTT,CAILPGTGGPGELFF
TRBJ1-2,17,TRBD1,TRBV9,.,TGTGCCAGCAGCGTAGCTAGGGGGACAGGGATTTACTATGGCTACACCTTC,CASSVARGTGIYYGYTF
TRBJ2-3,14,.,TRBV7-2,.,TGTGCCAGCAGCCATCAAACTTACACAGATACGCAGTATTTT,CASSHQTYTDTQYF
TRBJ1-6,16,.,TRBV30,.,TGTGCCTGGAGTCGCGGGGGAAGCTCCTATAATTCACCCCTCCACTTT,CAWSRGGSSYNSPLHF
TRBJ1-2,15,.,TRBV4-1,.,TGCGCCAGCAGCCAAGCCGAAGTTTCCCTCGGGGGCTACACCTTC,CASSQAEVSLGGYTF
TRBJ1-2,15,TRBD1,TRBV7-8,.,TGTGCCAGCAGCACCAGACAGGGGGCTTGGGATGGCTACACCTTC,CASSTRQGAWDGYTF
TRBJ2-1,12,.,TRBV4-3,.,TGCGCCAGCAGCCAAGATTGGAGTGAGCAGTTCTTC,CASSQDWSEQFF
TRBJ1-4,15,TRBD1,TRBV7-9,.,TGTGCCAGCAGCATCCCGGACAGGGCGATTGAAAAACTGTTTTTT,CASSIPDRAIEKLFF
TRBJ1-4,15,.,TRBV28,.,TGTGCCAGCAGGAATGGGCAGGGGAGTATTGAAAAACTGTTTTTT,CASRNGQGSIEKLFF
TRBJ2-7,13,TRBD2,TRBV28,few,TGTGCCACCAGACTAGCGGGAGGTTACGAGCAGTACTTC,CATRLAGGYEQYF